Listed below are T cell receptor beta chains from one sample, sequenced in a study of blood T cell repertoires in COVID-19. Clones were sequenced by immunoSEQ multiplex PCR, and TCRdb holds only the in-frame ones, with some missing. The sample lists 11,000 to 15,000 clones; approximately 92% were seen once. Specimen: peripheral blood. These receptors were obtained from a human donor in a cohort sampled during active COVID-19. Both conserved end residues are part of each CDR3. D genes are given only for firm matches. Clone sizes are given selectively: once, few, many, or a class where the clone is expanded.

size	V	D	J	CDR3	DNA
.	TRBV28	.	TRBJ1-1	CASRPSGTKNTEAFF	TGTGCCAGCAGGCCTAGCGGGACGAAGAACACTGAAGCTTTCTTT
.	TRBV6-5	TRBD2	TRBJ2-7	CASRTGTSVSYEQYF	TGTGCCAGCAGAACCGGGACTAGCGTCTCCTACGAGCAGTACTTC
.	TRBV7-9	.	TRBJ2-1	CASSSRGVRNEQFF	TGTGCCAGCAGCTCAAGGGGTGTTCGGAATGAGCAGTTCTTC
.	TRBV11-3	.	TRBJ2-5	CASSQGAGIQETQYF	TGTGCCAGCAGCCAGGGAGCGGGTATCCAAGAGACCCAGTACTTC
.	TRBV5-6	.	TRBJ2-7	CASSFQGPYEQYF	TGTGCCAGCAGCTTTCAGGGTCCCTACGAGCAGTACTTC
.	TRBV19	TRBD1	TRBJ1-2	CASTGTGPPHHYTF	TGTGCCAGTACCGGGACAGGGCCCCCTCATCACTACACCTTC
.	TRBV10-3	.	TRBJ1-2	CAISGSGQGEEGYTF	TGTGCCATCAGTGGGAGTGGGCAGGGTGAGGAGGGCTACACCTTC
.	TRBV4-3	.	TRBJ1-2	CASSQDRVTYGYTF	TGCGCCAGCAGCCAAGACAGGGTGACCTATGGCTACACCTTC
.	TRBV6-2/TRBV6-3	.	TRBJ1-6	CASSYEAESPLHF	TGTGCCAGCAGTTACGAGGCCGAGTCACCCCTCCACTTT
once	TRBV4-1	TRBD2	TRBJ2-1	CASSQGERETGEQFF	TGCGCCAGCAGCCAAGGGGAGCGGGAGACCGGTGAGCAGTTCTTC
once	TRBV7-2	.	TRBJ1-2	CASSPRAGDYGYTF	TGTGCCAGCAGCCCCCGGGCAGGGGACTATGGCTACACCTTC
few	TRBV6-2/TRBV6-3	.	TRBJ2-5	CASSYLGLLVQETQYF	TGTGCCAGCAGTTACCTCGGACTCCTTGTTCAAGAGACCCAGTACTTC
once	TRBV2	TRBD1	TRBJ1-6	CASREGQFSNSPLHF	TGTGCCAGCAGAGAGGGACAGTTTAGCAATTCACCCCTCCACTTT
once	TRBV5-4	TRBD1	TRBJ2-7	CASSRRDRTHEQYF	TGTGCCAGCAGCCGCCGGGACAGGACTCACGAGCAGTACTTC
.	TRBV29-1	TRBD2	TRBJ2-7	CSVGVAGGPLEQYF	TGCAGCGTTGGAGTGGCGGGAGGGCCGCTCGAGCAGTACTTC
.	TRBV7-2	TRBD2	TRBJ2-3	CASSSSGRSTDTQYF	TGTGCCAGCAGCTCTAGCGGGAGGAGCACAGATACGCAGTATTTT
.	TRBV7-3	.	TRBJ2-3	CASSRDTTDTQYF	TGTGCCAGCAGCCGCGACACCACAGATACGCAGTATTTT
once	TRBV6-4	.	TRBJ2-1	CASSDDSYNEQFF	TGTGCCAGCAGTGACGACAGCTACAATGAGCAGTTCTTC
.	TRBV30	.	TRBJ2-1	CAWSGTQGSYNEQFF	TGTGCCTGGTCCGGGACTCAAGGCTCCTACAATGAGCAGTTCTTC
.	TRBV7-2	.	TRBJ1-6	CASSQDTPGSSYNSPLHF	TGTGCCAGCAGCCAAGACACGCCCGGAAGCTCCTATAATTCACCCCTCCACTTT
.	TRBV5-1	TRBD1	TRBJ1-1	CASSLEDRGSEAFF	TGCGCCAGCAGCTTGGAAGACAGGGGTTCTGAAGCTTTCTTT
.	TRBV11-3	.	TRBJ2-1	CASSSTSNSYNEQFF	TGTGCCAGCAGCTCGACTTCTAACTCCTACAATGAGCAGTTCTTC
.	TRBV12-3/TRBV12-4	.	TRBJ2-2	CASSLLNTGELFF	TGTGCCAGCAGTTTACTGAACACCGGGGAGCTGTTTTTT
.	TRBV19	TRBD2	TRBJ2-1	CASSIRTSGGNEQFF	TGTGCCAGTAGTATAAGGACTAGCGGGGGGAATGAGCAGTTCTTC
.	TRBV5-1	.	TRBJ1-4	CASSSQGTNEKLFF	TGCGCCAGCAGCTCCCAGGGTACTAATGAAAAACTGTTTTTT
.	TRBV10-3	TRBD1	TRBJ2-2	CAITTTGPVGTGELFF	TGTGCCATTACTACGACAGGGCCAGTGGGCACCGGGGAGCTGTTTTTT
.	TRBV5-4	TRBD1	TRBJ1-2	CASSSGQGAYGYTF	TGTGCCAGCAGCTCCGGCCAGGGGGCCTATGGCTACACCTTC
.	TRBV7-9	TRBD1	TRBJ1-2	CASSYSGQQFYGYTF	TGTGCCAGCAGCTACTCGGGACAGCAGTTCTATGGCTACACCTTC
.	TRBV29-1	.	TRBJ1-5	CSVGAGDNQPQHF	TGCAGCGTAGGAGCAGGGGACAATCAGCCCCAGCATTTT
.	TRBV11-1	TRBD2	TRBJ2-1	CASSLMVAGGFGEQFF	TGTGCCAGCAGCTTAATGGTAGCGGGAGGTTTCGGGGAGCAGTTCTTC
.	TRBV12-3/TRBV12-4	.	TRBJ1-2	CASSPSRAGGYTF	TGTGCCAGCAGTCCCAGCCGAGCGGGGGGCTACACCTTC
.	TRBV18	.	TRBJ2-1	CASSPGAPYNEQFF	TGTGCCAGCTCACCAGGGGCCCCCTACAATGAGCAGTTCTTC
.	TRBV25-1	TRBD1	TRBJ2-1	CASRTGVGVDNEQFF	TGTGCCAGCAGGACAGGGGTAGGGGTGGACAATGAGCAGTTCTTC
.	TRBV2	TRBD1	TRBJ1-3	CASRTDRPLSGNTIYF	TGTGCCAGCAGGACGGACAGGCCACTCTCTGGAAACACCATATATTTT
.	TRBV7-3	TRBD2	TRBJ2-3	CASSLGLAGVGDTQYF	TGTGCCAGCAGCTTGGGACTAGCGGGAGTTGGAGATACGCAGTATTTT
.	TRBV5-3	TRBD1	TRBJ2-1	CARRPGTGNYNEQFF	TGTGCCAGAAGACCAGGGACAGGGAACTACAATGAGCAGTTCTTC